The text below deals with one T cell receptor beta chain. Its antigen is currently unknown. The data stem from a study of T-cell memory formation after mild COVID-19. Overall study findings and caveats: A second wave of clones peaked on day 37, and their SARS-CoV-2 specificity went unconfirmed.

V gave up 3 bases and J gave up 1 base, with 13 bases separating them. CDR1 and CDR2 from the germline V gene are SGDLS and YYNGEE. This CDR3 has 15 residues. Libraries for TCRalpha and TCRbeta carried sample barcodes and unique molecular identifiers via 5'RACE. TCRdb reprocessed the 5' RACE reads with MiXCR, giving one entry per CDR3 protein. This sample has some 150,000 distinct CDR3 sequences; 6% to 6.5% occur once, and the top ten carry approximately 2.1%. The V call is TRBV9, the J call TRBJ1-1; D might be TRBD1 (5 bases). This clonotype was obtained from an adult woman who had mild COVID-19 (a few samples of this study predate the infection). Cell type and time point are not known. Sequencing was done on a sample of PBMCs or a T cell subset sorted from them (not recorded which). CDR3 region: CASSALPGSNTEAFF. In DNA form, the CDR3 reads TGTGCCAGCAGCGCACTGCCAGGGTCGAACACTGAAGCTTTCTTT. Complete variable domain (other parts from reference TRBV9 and TRBJ1-1): DSGVTQTPKHLITATGQRVTLRCSPRSGDLSVYWYQQSLDQGLQFLIQYYNGEERAKGNILERFSAQQFPDLHSELNLSSLELGDSALYFCASSALPGSNTEAFFGQGTRLTVV.